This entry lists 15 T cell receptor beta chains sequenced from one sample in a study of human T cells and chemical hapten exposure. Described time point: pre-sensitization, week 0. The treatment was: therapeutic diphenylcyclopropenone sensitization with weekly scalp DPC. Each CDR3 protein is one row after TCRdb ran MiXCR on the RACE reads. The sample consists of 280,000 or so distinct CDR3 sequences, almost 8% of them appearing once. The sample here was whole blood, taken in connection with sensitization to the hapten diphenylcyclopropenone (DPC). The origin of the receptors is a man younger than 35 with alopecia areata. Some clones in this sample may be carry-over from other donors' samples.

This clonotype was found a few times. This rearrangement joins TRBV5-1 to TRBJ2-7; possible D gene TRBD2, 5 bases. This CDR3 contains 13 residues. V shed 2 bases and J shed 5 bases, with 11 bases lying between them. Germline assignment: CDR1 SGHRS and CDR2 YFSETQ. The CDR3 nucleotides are TGCGCCAGCAGCTTATCGGGGTCTCACGAGCAGTACGTC. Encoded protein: CASSLSGSHEQYV.

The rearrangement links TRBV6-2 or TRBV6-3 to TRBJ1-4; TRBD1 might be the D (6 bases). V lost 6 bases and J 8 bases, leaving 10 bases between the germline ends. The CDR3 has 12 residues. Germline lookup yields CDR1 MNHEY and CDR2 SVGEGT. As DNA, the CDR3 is TGTGCCAGCAGACGCGGGACAGAAAAACTGTTTTTT. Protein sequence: CASRRGTEKLFF.

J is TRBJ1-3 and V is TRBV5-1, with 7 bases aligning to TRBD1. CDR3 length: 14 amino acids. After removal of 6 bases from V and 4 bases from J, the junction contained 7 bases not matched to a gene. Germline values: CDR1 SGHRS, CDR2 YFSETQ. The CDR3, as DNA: TGCGCCAGCAAGGTCAGGGGGGAAGGAAACACCATATATTTT. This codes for CASKVRGEGNTIYF.

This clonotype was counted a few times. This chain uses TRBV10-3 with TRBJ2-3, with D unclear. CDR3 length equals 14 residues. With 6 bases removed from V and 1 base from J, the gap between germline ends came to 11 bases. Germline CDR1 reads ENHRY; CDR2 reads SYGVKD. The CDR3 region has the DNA TGTGCCATCAGGAGAGAAAAGCGCACAGATACGCAGTATTTT. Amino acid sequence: CAIRREKRTDTQYF.

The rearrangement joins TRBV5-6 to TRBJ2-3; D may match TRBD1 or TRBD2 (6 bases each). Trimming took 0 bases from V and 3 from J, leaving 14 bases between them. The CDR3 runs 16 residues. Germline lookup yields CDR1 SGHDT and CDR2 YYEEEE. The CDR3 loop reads CASSLEVRGLTDTQYF. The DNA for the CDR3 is TGTGCCAGCAGCTTGGAGGTACGGGGGCTGACAGATACGCAGTATTTT.

The CDR3 here is CASSNLGAFNEKLFF. The CDR3 DNA is TGTGCCAGCAGCAACTTGGGAGCCTTTAATGAAAAACTGTTTTTT. This chain uses TRBV21-1 with TRBJ1-4. TRBV21-1 is an annotated pseudogene. The CDR3 extends over 15 amino acids.

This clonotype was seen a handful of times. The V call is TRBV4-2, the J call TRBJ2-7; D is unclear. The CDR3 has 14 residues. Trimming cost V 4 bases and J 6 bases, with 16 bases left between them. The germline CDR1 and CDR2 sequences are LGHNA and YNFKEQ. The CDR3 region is CASSLGRLPIEQYF. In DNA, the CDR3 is TGTGCCAGCAGCCTCGGTCGACTTCCTATCGAGCAGTACTTC.

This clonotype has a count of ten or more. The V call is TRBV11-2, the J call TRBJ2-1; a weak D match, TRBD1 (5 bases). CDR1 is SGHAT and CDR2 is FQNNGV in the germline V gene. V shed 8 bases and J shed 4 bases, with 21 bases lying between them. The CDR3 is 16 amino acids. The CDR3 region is CASGKAGMFVYNEQFF. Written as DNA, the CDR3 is TGTGCCAGCGGGAAGGCAGGGATGTTCGTTTACAATGAGCAGTTCTTC.

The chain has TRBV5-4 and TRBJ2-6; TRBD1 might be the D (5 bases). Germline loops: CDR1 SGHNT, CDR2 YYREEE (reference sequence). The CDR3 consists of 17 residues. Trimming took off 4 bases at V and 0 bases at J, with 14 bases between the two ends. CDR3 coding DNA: TGTGCCAGCAGCCCGCAGGTGACAGTCTCTGGGGCCAACGTCCTGACTTTC. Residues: CASSPQVTVSGANVLTF.

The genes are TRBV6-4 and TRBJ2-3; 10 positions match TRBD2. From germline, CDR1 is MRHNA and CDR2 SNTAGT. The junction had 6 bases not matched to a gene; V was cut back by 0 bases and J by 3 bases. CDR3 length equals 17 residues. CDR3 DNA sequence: TGTGCCAGCAGTGACTCGATATCAGCGGGGGGGACAGATACGCAGTATTTT. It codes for CASSDSISAGGTDTQYF.

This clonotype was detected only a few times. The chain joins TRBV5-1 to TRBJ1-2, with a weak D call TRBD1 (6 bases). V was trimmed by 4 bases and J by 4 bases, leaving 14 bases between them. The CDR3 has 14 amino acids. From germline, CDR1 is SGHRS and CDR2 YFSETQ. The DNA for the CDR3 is TGCGCCAGCAGCCAGGGGCAGGGCATCTATGGCTACACCTTC. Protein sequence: CASSQGQGIYGYTF. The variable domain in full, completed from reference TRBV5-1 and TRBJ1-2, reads KAGVTQTPRYLIKTRGQQVTLSCSPISGHRSVSWYQQTPGQGLQFLFEYFSETQRNKGNFPGRFSGRQFSNSRSEMNVSTLELGDSALYLCASSQGQGIYGYTFGSGTRLTVV.

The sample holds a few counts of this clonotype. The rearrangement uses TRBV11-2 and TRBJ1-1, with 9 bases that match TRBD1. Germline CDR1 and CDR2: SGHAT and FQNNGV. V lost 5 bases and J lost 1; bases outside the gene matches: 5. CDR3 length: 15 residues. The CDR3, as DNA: TGTGCCAGCAGCGAAGGACAGGGGCCGAACACTGAAGCTTTCTTT. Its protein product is CASSEGQGPNTEAFF.

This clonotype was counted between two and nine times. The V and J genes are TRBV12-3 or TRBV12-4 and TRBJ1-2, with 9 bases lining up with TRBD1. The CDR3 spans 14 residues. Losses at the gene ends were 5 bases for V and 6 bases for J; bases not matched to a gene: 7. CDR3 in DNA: TGTGCCAGCAGTACAGGGGGCGGACGGAATGGCTACACCTTC. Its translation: CASSTGGGRNGYTF.

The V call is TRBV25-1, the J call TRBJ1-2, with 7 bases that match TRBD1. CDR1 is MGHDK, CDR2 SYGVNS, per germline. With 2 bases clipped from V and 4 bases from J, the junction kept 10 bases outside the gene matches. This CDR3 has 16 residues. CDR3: CASSEGLGQPAYGYTF. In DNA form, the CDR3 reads TGTGCCAGCAGTGAAGGTTTGGGACAGCCGGCCTATGGCTACACCTTC.

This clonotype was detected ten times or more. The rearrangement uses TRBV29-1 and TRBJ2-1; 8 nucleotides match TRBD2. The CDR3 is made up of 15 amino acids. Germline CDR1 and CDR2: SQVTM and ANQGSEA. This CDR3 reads CVYRAGGGLPNEQFF. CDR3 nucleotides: TGCGTGTATCGGGCCGGCGGGGGGCTCCCCAATGAGCAGTTCTTC.